The 9 T cell receptor beta chains below all came from one sample that was sequenced in a study of shared clonotypes between healthy human individuals. Libraries were prepared by immunoSEQ multiplex PCR; TCRdb keeps only in-frame clonotypes and omits some of them. The sample holds 2.3 million or so clones, 85% to 95% seen once. Sample: naive CD4+ T cells from PBMCs. The subset was: CD45RA+ positively selected. The receptor source for this set is a man younger than 30 in good health. Some clones in this sample may be carry-over from other donors' samples.

The CDR3 DNA reads TGTGCCAGCAGACCCTGCCGGGACAGAAAAACCAGAAACCTAGCGGGGCCCTTCACAGATACGCAGTATTTT. Protein: CASRPCRDRKTRNLAGPFTDTQYF. The rearrangement links TRBV9 to TRBJ2-3; 9 bases map to TRBD2. Germline values: CDR1 SGDLS, CDR2 YYNGEE. The CDR3 sequence is 24 residues long. Trimming took 5 bases from V and 2 from J; bases not matched to a gene: 33.

The chain carries TRBV30 and TRBJ1-1, with D maybe TRBD1 (5 bases). The CDR3 totals 13 residues. Germline CDR1 GTSNPN, CDR2 SVGIG (reference sequence). V was cut by 5 bases and J by 0 bases, with 10 bases left in between. CDR3 residues: CAWGKGLNTEAFF. The CDR3 region has the DNA TGTGCCTGGGGGAAGGGGTTGAACACTGAAGCTTTCTTT.

This clone was observed a handful of times. This rearrangement joins TRBV4-1 to TRBJ1-1, with a weak D call TRBD1 (6 bases). V dropped 6 bases and J dropped 1 base, with 9 bases sitting between them. The CDR3 totals 13 residues. The germline CDR1 and CDR2 sequences are MGHRA and YSYEKL. The CDR3 reads CASSSTGNTEAFF. The CDR3 coding sequence is TGCGCCAGCAGTTCGACAGGGAACACTGAAGCTTTCTTT.

This clone was found once. CDR3 nucleotides: TGTGCCAGCAGCTTGCCGGGGGTTGTGGACACTGAAGCTTTCTTT. Encoded protein: CASSLPGVVDTEAFF. V is TRBV5-4 and J is TRBJ1-1; the D gene is possibly TRBD1 (5 bases). The CDR3 is 15 amino acids. The V end lost 1 base, the J end lost 3 bases, and 13 bases lay between the germline ends. Germline loops: CDR1 SGHNT, CDR2 YYREEE (reference sequence).

The chain couples TRBV15 to TRBJ1-5, with D possibly matching TRBD1 (6 bases). The CDR3 totals 19 residues. V lost 0 bases and J lost 1, with 19 bases in between. Germline values: CDR1 LNHNV, CDR2 YYDKDF (reference sequence). DNA of the CDR3: TGTGCCACCAGCAGAGATGAGGATGGGCGGGGGCTGAGCAATCAGCCCCAGCATTTT. It specifies CATSRDEDGRGLSNQPQHF.

The chain joins TRBV21-1 to TRBJ2-7; TRBD1 is the table's D call, not checked against the DNA. TRBV21-1 is tagged as a pseudogene. The CDR3 has 15 residues. DNA of the CDR3: TGTGCCAGCAGCAACGGGGACAGAGAAATCTACGAGCAGTACTTC. It yields the protein CASSNGDREIYEQYF.

The chain couples TRBV14 to TRBJ2-7; D gene ambiguous. The CDR3 is made up of 13 amino acids. Germline V CDR1 and CDR2: SGHDN, FVKESK. Trimming left V 5 bases short and J 0 bases short, with 8 bases between. The CDR3 region is CASSVARSYEQYF. The CDR3 DNA is TGTGCCAGCAGCGTCGCCCGCTCCTACGAGCAGTACTTC.

The table lists this clone with a count of one. The chain employs TRBV28 and TRBJ2-1; a possible D gene is TRBD1 (6 bases). V was shortened by 7 bases and J by 0 bases, with 19 bases between the two germline ends. This CDR3 is 17 amino acids long. Germline CDR1 reads MDHEN; CDR2 reads SYDVKM. The CDR3 DNA sequence: TGTGCCAGCACCCCCACTCAGGGGTTGAGCTCCTACAATGAGCAGTTCTTC. Translating it yields CASTPTQGLSSYNEQFF. The full variable domain, in which reference TRBV28 and TRBJ2-1 provide the parts outside the CDR3, is DVKVTQSSRYLVKRTGEKVFLECVQDMDHENMFWYRQDPGLGLRLIYFSYDVKMKEKGDIPEGYSVSREKKERFSLILESASTNQTSMYLCASTPTQGLSSYNEQFFGPGTRLTVL.

DNA for the CDR3: TGTGCCAGCAGCTCCCAGAGCGTCACTGAAGCTTTCTTT. Translated, it gives CASSSQSVTEAFF. This rearrangement joins TRBV7-6 to TRBJ1-1; D is uncertain. This CDR3 contains 13 residues. V was clipped by 4 bases and J by 4 bases, with 10 bases between them. The V gene's germline CDR1 is SGHVS and CDR2 FNYEAQ.